Listed below are T cell receptor beta chains from one sample, sequenced in a study of beta chain features in type 1 diabetes. Sequenced by immunoSEQ multiplex PCR; TCRdb stores in-frame clones only, minus some. The sample includes more than 300,000 clones, over 10% seen only once; the top ten take 0.017%. Sequencing input: naive CD4+ T cells from blood. Source of these receptors: a man younger than 30 in good health. Each CDR3 is given with its conserved first and last residue. D genes are given only for firm matches. Size is omitted from some rows. Given values are once, few, many or a class for expanded clones.

v_call	clone_size	d_call	j_call	cdr3_nt	cdr3_aa
TRBV11-2	few	NA	TRBJ2-7	TGTGCCAGCAGCTTAGATCGTCCAGATCTCGAGCAGTACTTC	CASSLDRPDLEQYF
TRBV5-1	few	NA	TRBJ2-3	TGCGCCAGCAGCAAGCGAGATACGCAGTATTTT	CASSKRDTQYF
TRBV30	few	NA	TRBJ1-2	TGTGCCTGGAGTGTACCGGACAGCGGGGGCGACTATGGCTACACCTTC	CAWSVPDSGGDYGYTF
TRBV6-6	few	TRBD1	TRBJ2-2	TGTGCCAGCAACCCGACAGGGGGCAGAACCGGGGAGCTGTTTTTT	CASNPTGGRTGELFF
TRBV4-2	NA	NA	TRBJ1-2	TGTGCCAGCAGCCAAGATCGCGGGGTTAGCTATGGCTACACCTTC	CASSQDRGVSYGYTF
TRBV18	NA	NA	TRBJ2-3	TGTGCCAGCTCACCCTACACAGATACGCAGTATTTT	CASSPYTDTQYF
TRBV7-2	few	TRBD1	TRBJ1-4	TGTGCCAGCAGCCGACAGGGGAGATTGGGTGAAAAACTGTTTTTT	CASSRQGRLGEKLFF
TRBV11-2	few	NA	TRBJ1-2	TGTGCCAGCAGCTCACAGGGTTTTGGCGGCTACACCTTC	CASSSQGFGGYTF
TRBV6-4	NA	TRBD1	TRBJ1-1	TGTGCCAGCAGCCGTGGACAGGGCTCTCACACTGAAGCTTTCTTT	CASSRGQGSHTEAFF
TRBV7-9	few	NA	TRBJ2-7	TGTGCCAGCAGCTTAGATCTCGGGGGAAGGAAGGTTTACGAGCAGTACTTC	CASSLDLGGRKVYEQYF
TRBV30	few	TRBD1	TRBJ1-1	TGTGCCTGGTACCTAAAGGGGGCGCGAATTGAAGCTTTCTTT	CAWYLKGARIEAFF
TRBV28	few	NA	TRBJ2-5	TGTGCCAGCCGGAGGGATGAGACCCAGTACTTC	CASRRDETQYF
TRBV7-2	NA	NA	TRBJ2-5	TGTGCCAGCAGTAGGACGGGACAAGAGACCCAGTACTTC	CASSRTGQETQYF
TRBV4-3	NA	TRBD1	TRBJ1-1	TGCGCCAGCAGCCAAGGGTGGGACAGGGAAGCTTTCTTT	CASSQGWDREAFF
TRBV7-3	NA	TRBD1	TRBJ2-1	TGTGCCAGCAGCTTGGACAGGCGGAATGAGCAGTTCTTC	CASSLDRRNEQFF
TRBV28	few	NA	TRBJ1-1	TGTGCCAGCAGACTAATTAGCAGCCCAACAATGAACACTGAAGCTTTCTTT	CASRLISSPTMNTEAFF
TRBV4-3	NA	NA	TRBJ2-1	TGCGCCAGCAGCCAAGAAATTGGGAGTAGTCCTAATGAGCAGTTCTTC	CASSQEIGSSPNEQFF
TRBV7-2	NA	NA	TRBJ2-3	TGTGCCAGCAGCTTAGGCAGAAGCACAGATACGCAGTATTTT	CASSLGRSTDTQYF
TRBV30	few	NA	TRBJ2-1	TGTGCCTGCCTTTACAATGAGCAGTTCTTC	CACLYNEQFF
TRBV5-4	few	NA	TRBJ2-2	TGTGCCAGCAGCCCGGCAAGAGGAACCGGGGAGCTGTTTTTT	CASSPARGTGELFF
TRBV6-1	NA	NA	TRBJ2-2	TGTGCCAGTTCCTGGGAGCAGCATTCCGGGGAGCTGTTTTTT	CASSWEQHSGELFF
TRBV9	few	NA	TRBJ2-3	TGTGCCAGCAGCGTGGAGCTCCCAGATACGCAGTATTTT	CASSVELPDTQYF
TRBV9	NA	NA	TRBJ2-1	TGTGCCAGCAGCGTACTACACAATGAGCAGTTCTTC	CASSVLHNEQFF
TRBV21-1	few	NA	TRBJ1-2	TGTGCCAGCAGCCTAATTACCGGGACAGGGCCGGGAGGCTACACCTTC	CASSLITGTGPGGYTF
TRBV7-2	few	TRBD2	TRBJ2-1	TGTGCCAGCAGCGTCCGGGGGGGCCTAGCTCGGGAGCAGTTCTTC	CASSVRGGLAREQFF
TRBV1	NA	NA	TRBJ2-1	TGCACCAGCAGCCAAGATGCCCGGAGCTCCTACAATGAGCAGTTCTTC	CTSSQDARSSYNEQFF
TRBV13	NA	NA	TRBJ2-5	TGTGCCAGCAGCTTAGCCGTAAAACAAGAGACCCAGTACTTC	CASSLAVKQETQYF
TRBV7-3	NA	TRBD1	TRBJ1-1	TGTGCCAGCAGCCCGAGGGCCAGGGGGGACGCTGAAGCTTTCTTT	CASSPRARGDAEAFF
TRBV7-3	few	NA	TRBJ2-2	TGTGCCAGCAGCCCGGGGGGCTGGAACACCGGGGAGCTGTTTTTT	CASSPGGWNTGELFF
TRBV6-1	NA	NA	TRBJ1-5	TGTGCCAGCATCTCCAGGGCTGCCAATCAGCCCCAGCATTTT	CASISRAANQPQHF
TRBV13	few	TRBD1	TRBJ1-4	TGTGCCAGCAGCCAGAGGACAGGAGCCGAAAAACTGTTTTTT	CASSQRTGAEKLFF
TRBV28	few	TRBD2	TRBJ2-2	TGTGCCAGCAGTTCGGGACTAGCGAACACCGGGGAGCTGTTTTTT	CASSSGLANTGELFF
TRBV29-1	NA	TRBD1	TRBJ1-3	TGCAGCGTCCCAGACAGGGCCGGAAACACCATATATTTT	CSVPDRAGNTIYF
TRBV9	NA	NA	TRBJ2-2	TGTGCCAGCAGCCTTAGAGGGGGTCTACCCGCGAACACCGGGGAGCTGTTTTTT	CASSLRGGLPANTGELFF
TRBV7-9	few	NA	TRBJ1-1	TGTGCCAGCAGCTTAGGGCAGTCGGGCACTGAAGCTTTCTTT	CASSLGQSGTEAFF
TRBV28	NA	TRBD1	TRBJ2-7	TGTGCCAGCAGCCGGGACAGGGGCTACGAGCAGTACTTC	CASSRDRGYEQYF
TRBV29-1	many	NA	TRBJ2-7	TGCAGCGTTGAAGTTACCGAACTGGACGAGCAGTACTTC	CSVEVTELDEQYF
TRBV19	NA	TRBD2	TRBJ2-3	TGTGCCAGTACCCGTACTAGCGGGGGGCGCACAGATACGCAGTATTTT	CASTRTSGGRTDTQYF
TRBV4-2	NA	NA	TRBJ1-2	TGTGCCAGCACCCGGGCGGGCCTGTTGGGCTACACCTTC	CASTRAGLLGYTF
TRBV5-4	NA	TRBD1	TRBJ1-4	TGTGCCAGCGGACAGGCCGCAACTAATGAAAAACTGTTTTTT	CASGQAATNEKLFF
TRBV9	NA	TRBD2	TRBJ2-1	TGTGCCAGCAGCGCACATCGGGAGGGCCGTATGTTCTTC	CASSAHREGRMFF
TRBV7-2	few	NA	TRBJ2-1	TGTGCCAGCAGCTTAGTTGGGAGCTCCTACAATGAGCAGTTCTTC	CASSLVGSSYNEQFF
TRBV5-1	NA	TRBD1	TRBJ1-5	TGCGCCAGCAGCGTGACAGGGAAAGAACAGCCCCAGCATTTT	CASSVTGKEQPQHF
TRBV20-1	few	TRBD2	TRBJ2-7	TGCAGTGCGAGGGTAGGGACTATGCAGTACTTC	CSARVGTMQYF
TRBV5-1	NA	TRBD1	TRBJ2-1	TGCGCCAGCAGCGGACAGGGAAATGAGCAGTTCTTC	CASSGQGNEQFF
TRBV9	NA	TRBD1	TRBJ2-4	TGTGCCAGCAGCCCTGGACAGGTTTCAGCCAAAAACATTCAGTACTTC	CASSPGQVSAKNIQYF
TRBV7-9	few	TRBD1	TRBJ2-1	TGTGCCAGCGGGAACCGGGACAGGGGGATCAATGAGCAGTTCTTC	CASGNRDRGINEQFF
TRBV7-9	few	TRBD1	TRBJ2-7	TGTGCCAGCAGCTCGGGGACAGGAAACTACGAGCAGTACTTC	CASSSGTGNYEQYF
TRBV29-1	few	NA	TRBJ2-3	TGCAGCGTTGGGGCAGGGGGCACAGATACGCAGTATTTT	CSVGAGGTDTQYF
TRBV14	few	NA	TRBJ2-5	TGTGCCAGCAGCCTCCTCTTTGCGCGACAAGAGACCCAGTACTTC	CASSLLFARQETQYF
TRBV6-6	few	NA	TRBJ2-3	TGTGCCAGCACCCCGGGCACAGATACGCAGTATTTT	CASTPGTDTQYF
TRBV18	few	NA	TRBJ1-2	TGTGCCAGCTCACCACCTTCGGACAGAGTAAATGGCTACACCTTC	CASSPPSDRVNGYTF
TRBV9	few	TRBD1	TRBJ1-1	TGTGCCAGCAGCGTGGGACAGGGGGCGATGAACACTGAAGCTTTCTTT	CASSVGQGAMNTEAFF
TRBV9	few	TRBD2	TRBJ2-7	TGTGCCAGCAGCGCGGGACTCAACGTAGCGGGCGAGCAGTACTTC	CASSAGLNVAGEQYF
TRBV7-2	NA	TRBD2	TRBJ2-3	TGTGCCACAGGGCGGGAGATGCGCGCAGATACGCAGTATTTT	CATGREMRADTQYF
TRBV19	NA	TRBD1	TRBJ1-5	TGTGCCAGTAGTTACAGGGGAGTTGAGAGCAATCAGCCCCAGCATTTT	CASSYRGVESNQPQHF
TRBV28	NA	NA	TRBJ1-1	TGTGCCAGCAGTTCAGGAGGGGTTGGGGACGACACTGAAGCTTTCTTT	CASSSGGVGDDTEAFF
TRBV9	NA	NA	TRBJ2-2	TGTGCCAGCAGCGTAGGGGTTAGCGGGAACACCGGGGAGCTGTTTTTT	CASSVGVSGNTGELFF
TRBV30	few	TRBD2	TRBJ2-2	TGTGCCTGGAGTGTACGAGTGGGGGGGGCCGGGGAGCTGTTTTTT	CAWSVRVGGAGELFF